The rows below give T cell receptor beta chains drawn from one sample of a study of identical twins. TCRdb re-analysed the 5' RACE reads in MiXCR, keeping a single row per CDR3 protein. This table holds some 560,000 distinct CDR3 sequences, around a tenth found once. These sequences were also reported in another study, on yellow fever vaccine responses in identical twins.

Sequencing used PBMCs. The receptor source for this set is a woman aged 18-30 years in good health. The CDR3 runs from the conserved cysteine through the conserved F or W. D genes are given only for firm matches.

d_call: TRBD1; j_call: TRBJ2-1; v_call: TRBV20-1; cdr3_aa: CSAPLNRGFLNEQFF
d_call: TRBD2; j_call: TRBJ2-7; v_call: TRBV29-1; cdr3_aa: CSVAGGYSYEQYF
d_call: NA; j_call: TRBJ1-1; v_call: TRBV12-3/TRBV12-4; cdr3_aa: CASSSDSGTEAFF
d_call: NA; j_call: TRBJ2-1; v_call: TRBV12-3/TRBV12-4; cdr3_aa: CASSLGLGGSYNEQFF
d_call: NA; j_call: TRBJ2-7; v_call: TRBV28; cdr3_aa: CAGGNRGEQYF
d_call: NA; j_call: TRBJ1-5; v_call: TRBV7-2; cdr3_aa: CASSAGVLGNQPQHF
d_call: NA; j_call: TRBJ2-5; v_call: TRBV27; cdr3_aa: CASSLMTLGPNPVTQYF
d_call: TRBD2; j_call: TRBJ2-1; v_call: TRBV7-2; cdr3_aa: CASSVSGGAGHEQFF
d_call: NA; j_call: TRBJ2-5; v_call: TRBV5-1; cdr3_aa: CASSFGYGETQYF
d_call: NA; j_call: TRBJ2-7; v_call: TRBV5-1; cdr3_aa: CASSPEGRSNEQYF
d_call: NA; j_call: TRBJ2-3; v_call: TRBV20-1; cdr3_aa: CSASEFLSTDTQYF
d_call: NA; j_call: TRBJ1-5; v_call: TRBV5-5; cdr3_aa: CASSLRRDGRPQHF
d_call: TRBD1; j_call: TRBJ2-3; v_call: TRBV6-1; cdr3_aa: CASSEARDSNTDTQYF
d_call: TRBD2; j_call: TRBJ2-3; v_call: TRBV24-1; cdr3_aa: CATSGRLAGAGRDTQYF
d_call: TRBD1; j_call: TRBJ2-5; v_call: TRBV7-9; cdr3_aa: CASSNDGTGRETQYF
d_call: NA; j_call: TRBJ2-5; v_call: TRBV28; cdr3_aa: CASSLGTNQETQYF
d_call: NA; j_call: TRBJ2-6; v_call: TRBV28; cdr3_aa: CASSRDIGRAGANVLTF
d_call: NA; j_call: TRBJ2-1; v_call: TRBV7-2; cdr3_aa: CASSLVPSQSHPFF
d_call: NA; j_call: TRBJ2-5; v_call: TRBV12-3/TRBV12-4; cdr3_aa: CASSQTLIQETQYF
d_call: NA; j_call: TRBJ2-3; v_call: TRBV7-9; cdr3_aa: CASSSPGGNTDTQYF
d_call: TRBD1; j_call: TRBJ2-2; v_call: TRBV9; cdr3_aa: CASSVRQGGTGELFF
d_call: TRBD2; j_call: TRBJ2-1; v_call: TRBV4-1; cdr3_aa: CASSQEGAGAPSSYNEQFF
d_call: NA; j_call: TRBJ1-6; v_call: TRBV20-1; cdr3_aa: CSASMAHSYNSPLHF
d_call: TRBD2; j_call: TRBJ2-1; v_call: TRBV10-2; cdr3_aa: CASSEFESGTLGNEQFF
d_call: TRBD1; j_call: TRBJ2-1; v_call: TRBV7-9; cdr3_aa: CASSLGQGLRDEQFF
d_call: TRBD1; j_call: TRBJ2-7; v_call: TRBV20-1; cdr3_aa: CSAAPTGAPYEQYF
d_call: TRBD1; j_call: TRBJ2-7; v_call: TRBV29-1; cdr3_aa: CSVKGTGTYEQYF
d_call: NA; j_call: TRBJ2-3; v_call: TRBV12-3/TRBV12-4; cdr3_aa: CASNAGPSEETISTDTQYF
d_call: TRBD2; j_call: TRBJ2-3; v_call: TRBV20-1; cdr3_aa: CSALNLRGGQDTQYF